This section outlines one T cell receptor beta chain sequence together with its context. This record belongs to a study of T cells in localized non-small cell lung cancer. In germline, CDR1 is GTSNPN, CDR2 SVGIG (reference sequence). CDR3 length: 17 amino acids. V was shortened by 0 bases and J by 0 bases, with 15 bases between the two germline ends. Sequencing used immunoSEQ multiplex PCR; TCRdb keeps in-frame clones, though not all of them. The data hold hundreds of clones, with about 30% observed a single time. The clonotype was recovered from a man aged 35 to 70 with stage III lung adenocarcinoma. This specimen was lung tumor tissue, taken before any cancer treatment. The chain recombines TRBV30 with TRBJ1-5; D is uncertain. The CDR3 coding sequence is TGTGCCTGGAGTGTACTGGGAGGGTCGGATAGCAATCAGCCCCAGCATTTT. As protein: CAWSVLGGSDSNQPQHF. Full variable domain (rest looked up from reference TRBV30 and TRBJ1-5): SQTIHQWPATLVQPVGSPLSLECTVEGTSNPNLYWYRQAAGRGLQLLFYSVGIGQISSEVPQNLSASRPQDRQFILSSKKLLLSDSGFYLCAWSVLGGSDSNQPQHFGDGTRLSIL.